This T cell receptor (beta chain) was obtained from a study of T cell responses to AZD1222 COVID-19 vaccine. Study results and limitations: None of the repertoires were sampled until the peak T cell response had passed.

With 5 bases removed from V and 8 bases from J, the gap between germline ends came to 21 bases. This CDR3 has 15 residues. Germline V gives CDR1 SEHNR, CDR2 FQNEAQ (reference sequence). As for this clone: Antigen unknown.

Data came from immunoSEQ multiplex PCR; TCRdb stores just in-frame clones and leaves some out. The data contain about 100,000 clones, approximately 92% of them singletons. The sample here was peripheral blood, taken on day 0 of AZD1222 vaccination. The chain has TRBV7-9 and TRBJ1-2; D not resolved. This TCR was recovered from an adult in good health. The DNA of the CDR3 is TGTGCCAGCAGCCCCCCGAGGGAGACCCCGATAGGCTACACCTTC. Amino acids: CASSPPRETPIGYTF.